The clone carrying this T cell receptor beta chain was seen a few times. These data are taken from a study of blood T cell repertoires in COVID-19. The V end lost 1 base, the J end lost 4 bases, and 10 bases lay between the germline ends. This CDR3 comprises 14 residues. Germline lookup yields CDR1 SGHTA and CDR2 FQGNSA. Only in-frame clones appear in the TCRdb table, and some are missing; sequencing was by immunoSEQ multiplex PCR. Of around 260,000 clones listed, 83% are singletons. This chain uses TRBV7-2 with TRBJ1-2; no reliable D call. The sequence came from a woman in her forties or fifties who had recovered from COVID-19. What was sequenced was peripheral blood. The CDR3 nucleotides read TGTGCCAGCAGCTTAGATCTGCAGTCCTATGGCTACACCTTC. Residues: CASSLDLQSYGYTF. The full variable domain, with the rest looked up from reference TRBV7-2 and TRBJ1-2, is GAGVSQSPSNKVTEKGKDVELRCDPISGHTALYWYRQSLGQGLEFLIYFQGNSAPDKSGLPSDRFSAERTGGSVSTLTIQRTQQEDSAVYLCASSLDLQSYGYTFGSGTRLTVV.